This passage covers 20 T cell receptor beta chains from one sample sequenced in a study of T cell clonotyping in hematopoietic cell transplantation. Time point in this sample: recipient sample about 28 days before transplant, after cytoreduction. Profiled with immunoSEQ multiplex PCR; TCRdb holds only in-frame clones, not every one. The table includes about 27,000 clones, roughly 70% detected once. This material consisted of peripheral blood mononuclear cells, taken before stem cell transplant. These receptor sequences come from a man aged 50 or older with myelodysplastic syndrome. Some clones in this sample may be carry-over from other donors' samples.

This chain links TRBV29-1 with TRBJ1-2; no clear D gene. The CDR3 has 12 residues. CDR1 is SQVTM, CDR2 ANQGSEA, per germline. V lost 4 bases and J lost 6, with 12 bases in between. The chain's CDR3 is CSVVVGADGYTF. DNA for the CDR3: TGCAGCGTTGTCGTGGGCGCGGATGGCTACACCTTC.

The rearrangement uses TRBV29-1 and TRBJ1-1; D not resolved. Trimming cost V 4 bases and J 8 bases, with 5 bases left between them. Germline V lookup: CDR1 SQVTM, CDR2 ANQGSEA. The CDR3 length is 9 residues. CDR3 sequence reads: CSVGKEAFF. The CDR3 region has the DNA TGCAGCGTTGGGAAAGAAGCTTTCTTT.

To note about this clone: One end of the junction fails to match germline, which may point to a read error. The sample contains more than one DNA sequence encoding this CDR3. The rearrangement links TRBV6-6 to TRBJ2-7; D unclear. CDR1 and CDR2 from the germline V gene are MNHNY and SVGAGI (reference sequence). The CDR3 length is 11 residues. The chain's CDR3 is CASSPSYEQYF. CDR3 DNA: TGTGCCAGCAGCCCATCCTACGAGCAATACTTC.

This clone was seen only a few times. The chain has TRBV18 and TRBJ1-2, with D possibly matching TRBD1 (5 bases). This CDR3 has 13 amino acids. CDR1 is KGHSH, CDR2 LQKENI, per germline. V was trimmed by 6 bases and J by 4 bases, leaving 12 bases between them. CDR3 region: CASSLDSTYGYTF. The CDR3 DNA is TGTGCCAGCTCGCTCGACAGTACCTATGGCTACACCTTC.

This clone has a handful of counts. The chain recombines TRBV7-2 with TRBJ1-2; TRBD1 matches 12 bases. The CDR3 has 12 residues. The V gene's germline CDR1 is SGHTA and CDR2 FQGNSA. With 7 bases clipped from V and 8 bases from J, the junction kept 2 bases outside the gene matches. CDR3 sequence (DNA): TGTGCCAGCACAGGGACAGGGGGCGGCTACACCTTC. It specifies CASTGTGGGYTF.

The chain combines TRBV6-1 with TRBJ1-2; tentatively, D is TRBD1 (5 bases). The CDR3 totals 14 residues. CDR1 is MNHNS and CDR2 is SASEGT in the germline V gene. V was clipped by 6 bases and J by 4 bases, with 15 bases between them. In DNA, the CDR3 is TGTGCCAGCAGGGAGCTGGGGGAGCGCTATGGCTACACCTTC. This sequence encodes CASRELGERYGYTF.

V is TRBV2 and J is TRBJ2-7; D is perhaps TRBD1 (5 bases). Germline lookup yields CDR1 SNHLY and CDR2 FYNNEI. The CDR3 is made up of 16 amino acids. The germline V and J ends were trimmed by 2 bases and 0 bases, with 14 bases remaining between them. CDR3: CASSETGFGSSYEQYF. The DNA for the CDR3 is TGTGCCAGCAGTGAAACAGGTTTCGGAAGCTCCTACGAGCAGTACTTC.

The rearrangement uses TRBV5-1 and TRBJ1-1; D may be TRBD1 (6 bases). The V and J ends lost 0 bases and 7 bases respectively, with 10 bases between them. The CDR3 has 13 amino acids. Germline V gives CDR1 SGHRS, CDR2 YFSETQ. CDR3: CASSLAGGREAFF. DNA for the CDR3: TGCGCCAGCAGCTTGGCCGGGGGGCGTGAAGCTTTCTTT.

J is TRBJ2-5 and V is TRBV5-4, with 7 nucleotides matching TRBD2. The CDR3 is made up of 15 amino acids. Germline CDR1 and CDR2: SGHNT and YYREEE (reference sequence). V lost 4 bases, J lost 2 bases, and 8 bases stayed unmatched. The CDR3 sequence: CASSPGTTSQETQYF. The CDR3 DNA reads as TGTGCCAGCAGCCCAGGGACTACCTCTCAAGAGACCCAGTACTTC.

The chain combines TRBV5-6 with TRBJ2-3, with D unclear. V was cut by 1 base and J by 6 bases, with 12 bases left in between. The germline V gene encodes CDR1 SGHDT and CDR2 YYEEEE. The CDR3 totals 14 residues. For the CDR3, the DNA is TGTGCCAGCAGCTTGCGGATGGAATCGGATACGCAGTATTTT. This codes for CASSLRMESDTQYF.

The chain is built from TRBV6-5 and TRBJ2-2; D gene unclear. The germline V and J ends were trimmed by 2 bases and 7 bases, with 11 bases remaining between them. Germline loops: CDR1 MNHEY, CDR2 SVGAGI. The CDR3 contains 14 residues. The CDR3 DNA sequence: TGTGCCAGCAGTTACACAAGAAGCGACGGGGAGCTGTTTTTT. Amino acid sequence: CASSYTRSDGELFF.

The gene calls are TRBV6-5 and TRBJ1-2, with D possibly matching TRBD1 (6 bases). Germline lookup yields CDR1 MNHEY and CDR2 SVGAGI. V was shortened by 7 bases and J by 2 bases, with 17 bases between the two germline ends. CDR3 length equals 15 residues. The CDR3: CASTIAGGLNYGYTF. CDR3 DNA sequence: TGTGCCAGCACTATTGCGGGGGGGCTGAACTATGGCTACACCTTC.

The chain is built from TRBV4-2 and TRBJ2-7; D not resolved. From germline, CDR1 is LGHNA and CDR2 YNFKEQ. The CDR3 runs 13 residues. Deletions cut 0 bases from V and 6 bases from J, with 9 bases between. For the CDR3, the DNA is TGTGCCAGCAGCCAAGATAACTCACGCGAGCAGTACTTC. It yields the protein CASSQDNSREQYF.

This rearrangement joins TRBV6-1 to TRBJ2-2; a possible D gene is TRBD2 (5 bases). V dropped 10 bases and J dropped 0 bases, with 12 bases sitting between them. CDR3 length: 14 residues. CDR1 is MNHNS, CDR2 SASEGT, per germline. The CDR3 reads CATSAGPNTGELFF. CDR3 sequence (DNA): TGTGCCACCTCCGCGGGTCCGAACACCGGGGAGCTGTTTTTT.

This clone was detected once. The gene calls are TRBV4-2 and TRBJ1-2; tentative D call: TRBD1 (5 bases). The ends were cut back, 1 base at V and 4 bases at J, with 16 bases in the middle. This CDR3 has 16 residues. Per the germline V gene, CDR1 is LGHNA and CDR2 is YNFKEQ. CDR3 nucleotides: TGTGCCAGCAGCCAAGGGGGGGAGGGGAAAGCCTATGGCTACACCTTC. Amino acids: CASSQGGEGKAYGYTF.

This chain uses TRBV6-6 with TRBJ2-7; tentatively, D is TRBD2 (6 bases). Germline V CDR1 and CDR2: MNHNY, SVGAGI (reference sequence). V gave up 2 bases and J gave up 5 bases, with 7 bases separating them. The CDR3 is 12 residues long. This chain's CDR3 is CASSYGGNEQYF. The CDR3 bases are TGTGCCAGCAGTTACGGGGGGAACGAGCAGTACTTC.

This chain uses TRBV5-6 with TRBJ2-5; a possible D gene is TRBD2 (6 bases). The V end was cut by 5 bases, the J end by 1 base, with 15 bases between. CDR1 and CDR2 from the germline V gene are SGHDT and YYEEEE. The CDR3 has 15 residues. CDR3 bases: TGTGCCAGCAGGCCCTTCGGGGGTACCCAAGAGACCCAGTACTTC. It is translated as CASRPFGGTQETQYF.

The DNA for the CDR3 is TGTGCCAGCAGCCGGACTCGGGACAGGGGGCGCGGGGACGAGCAGTACTTC. It codes for CASSRTRDRGRGDEQYF. The chain carries TRBV28 and TRBJ2-7; 12 bases are shared with TRBD1. This CDR3 is 17 amino acids long. Per germline, CDR1 MDHEN and CDR2 SYDVKM. V shed 6 bases, J shed 5 bases, and the junction held 14 bases outside the gene matches.

This clone came up once. The chain carries TRBV30 and TRBJ2-2; D is unclear. Germline lookup yields CDR1 GTSNPN and CDR2 SVGIG (reference sequence). The CDR3 sequence is 12 residues long. V lost 4 bases and J lost 6, with 9 bases in between. CDR3 bases: TGTGCCTGGACACCTCAGCCCGGGGAGCTGTTTTTT. It is translated as CAWTPQPGELFF.

The chain couples TRBV4-1 to TRBJ2-7; 9 bases fit TRBD1. The CDR3 is made up of 17 amino acids. Germline-derived CDR1 and CDR2 are MGHRA and YSYEKL. The junction had 14 bases not matched to a gene; V was cut back by 4 bases and J by 4 bases. The DNA of the CDR3 is TGCGCCAGCAGCCCGCCCCGGGGGCACAGGGGGCTATACGAGCAGTACTTC. Translation gives CASSPPRGHRGLYEQYF.